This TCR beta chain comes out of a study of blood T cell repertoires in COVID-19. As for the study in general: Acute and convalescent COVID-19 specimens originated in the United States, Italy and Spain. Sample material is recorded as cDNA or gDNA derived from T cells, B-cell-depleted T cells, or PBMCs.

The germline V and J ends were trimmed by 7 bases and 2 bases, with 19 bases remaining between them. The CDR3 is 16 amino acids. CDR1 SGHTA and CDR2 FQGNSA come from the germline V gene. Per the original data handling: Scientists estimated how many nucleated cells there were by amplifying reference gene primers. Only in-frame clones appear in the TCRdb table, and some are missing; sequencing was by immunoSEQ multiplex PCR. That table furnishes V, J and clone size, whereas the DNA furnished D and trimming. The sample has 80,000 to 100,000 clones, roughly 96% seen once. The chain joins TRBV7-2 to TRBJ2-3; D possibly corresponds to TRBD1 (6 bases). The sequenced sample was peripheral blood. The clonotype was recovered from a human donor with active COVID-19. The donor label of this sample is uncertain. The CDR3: CASTDDRTENTDTQYF. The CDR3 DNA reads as TGTGCCAGCACCGATGACCGGACAGAGAACACAGATACGCAGTATTTT.